What follows are 27 T cell receptor beta chains derived from one specimen sequenced in a study of cytomegalovirus exposure and HLA in healthy donors. PCR employed 60 Vbeta and 13 Jbeta primers. Here immunoSEQ multiplex PCR was the method, and the copy in TCRdb shows in-frame clones only, minus some. The data contain approximately 78,000 clones, 65% to 85% of them singletons. Sequences were obtained from PBMCs. Receptors were obtained from a woman aged 45-60 years in good health and CMV-seronegative.

Only a few counts were recorded for this clone. This chain links TRBV21-1 with TRBJ2-7; the table's D call of TRBD1 was not tested on the DNA. TRBV21-1 is classified as a pseudogene. The CDR3 runs to 14 residues. CDR3 nucleotide sequence: TGTGCCAGCAGCAGGGGGCCACTCCTACGCGAGCAGTACGTC. Translation: CASSRGPLLREQYV.

The chain carries TRBV2 and TRBJ2-2, with D hard to call. V dropped 7 bases and J dropped 3 bases, with 9 bases sitting between them. This CDR3 has 13 residues. CDR1 is SNHLY and CDR2 is FYNNEI in the germline V gene. The CDR3 DNA is TGTGCCAGCAAATCACCGGACACCGGGGAGCTGTTTTTT. Amino acids: CASKSPDTGELFF.

This clone has just one count. This sequence joins TRBV25-1 and TRBJ2-2; TRBD1 matches at 9 bases. The CDR3 runs to 17 residues. V shed 2 bases, J shed 5 bases, and the junction held 9 bases outside the gene matches. Germline assignment: CDR1 MGHDK and CDR2 SYGVNS. This CDR3 is CASSERTGTGRTGELFF. The CDR3 DNA is TGTGCCAGCAGTGAAAGAACCGGGACAGGGAGGACCGGGGAGCTGTTTTTT.

The V gene is TRBV5-6, the J gene TRBJ1-2; D might be TRBD1 (5 bases). V dropped 0 bases and J dropped 10 bases, with 16 bases sitting between them. CDR3 size: 14 residues. Germline CDR1 is SGHDT and CDR2 is YYEEEE. CDR3 bases: TGTGCCAGCAGCTTGGGCAGCAAAGGAGGGGTCTACACCTTC. Translated, it gives CASSLGSKGGVYTF.

The rearrangement links TRBV19 to TRBJ1-2; the match to TRBD1 covers 8 bases. Germline loops: CDR1 LNHDA, CDR2 SQIVND (reference sequence). The CDR3 is made up of 14 amino acids. Trimming cost V 5 bases and J 5 bases; bases outside gene matches: 7. The CDR3 spells CASSPGQGLYGYTF. The CDR3 nucleotides read TGTGCCAGTAGTCCCGGACAGGGACTTTATGGCTACACCTTC.

This clone was detected a few times. V usage is TRBV28 and J usage is TRBJ2-7, with a tentative D call TRBD2 (7 bases). Deletions cut 6 bases from V and 7 bases from J, with 16 bases between. Germline CDR1 and CDR2: MDHEN and SYDVKM. The CDR3 is 13 residues long. CDR3 DNA: TGTGCCAGCAGCCCCGGGGGGCTCGGGGAGCAGTACTTC. Translating it yields CASSPGGLGEQYF.

This rearrangement joins TRBV6-5 to TRBJ1-1; D possibly corresponds to TRBD1 (5 bases). CDR1 and CDR2 (germline): MNHEY, SVGAGI. V shed 2 bases and J shed 14 bases, with 15 bases lying between them. The CDR3 is 12 residues long. The CDR3 DNA reads as TGTGCCAGCAGTTACGGCGGGGGGAGTATGTTCTTT. Encoded protein: CASSYGGGSMFF.

The CDR3 coding sequence is TGTGCCAGTAGTATTAGTCTAGCGGAGGCCTACGAGCAGTACTTC. Protein sequence: CASSISLAEAYEQYF. The chain recombines TRBV19 with TRBJ2-7, with TRBD2 matching 7 bases. Germline CDR1 reads LNHDA; CDR2 reads SQIVND (reference sequence). V dropped 3 bases and J dropped 2; count of bases not matched to a gene: 7. The CDR3 is made up of 15 amino acids.

The rearrangement uses TRBV10-3 and TRBJ1-5; 9 nucleotides align to TRBD1. The CDR3 is made up of 13 amino acids. CDR1 and CDR2 (germline): ENHRY, SYGVKD. Trimming removed 0 bases from V and 12 bases from J; junction bases left unmatched: 3. The CDR3 region has the DNA TGTGCCATCAGTGAGTCTGCGGGACAGGGCCAGCATTTT. Translating gives CAISESAGQGQHF.

The rearrangement links TRBV7-2 to TRBJ1-6; 8 nucleotides match TRBD1. This CDR3 has 18 residues. Trimming removed 5 bases from V and 6 bases from J; junction bases left unmatched: 15. Germline CDR1 and CDR2: SGHTA and FQGNSA. The CDR3 DNA reads as TGTGCCAGCAGCCCAGTGGGGCCCGGACAGGGTGGTAATTCACCCCTCCACTTT. Amino acids: CASSPVGPGQGGNSPLHF.

The chain joins TRBV30 to TRBJ2-1; a possible D gene is TRBD2 (7 bases). Germline lookup yields CDR1 GTSNPN and CDR2 SVGIG (reference sequence). This CDR3 is 15 amino acids long. Trimming left V 2 bases short and J 5 bases short, with 16 bases between. CDR3 nucleotide sequence: TGTGCCTGGAGTCTATGGGGGGGGGCCAACAATGAGCAGTTCTTC. Protein sequence: CAWSLWGGANNEQFF.

V is TRBV7-3 and J is TRBJ2-1; TRBD2 aligns across 8 bases. Germline CDR1 reads SGHTA; CDR2 reads FQGTGA. The CDR3 is made up of 18 amino acids. With V trimmed by 1 base and J by 0 bases, 8 bases remained unmatched. The CDR3 nucleotides read TGTGCCAGCAGCTTAAGTTGGCGGGGGGCTCCCTCCTACAATGAGCAGTTCTTC. Its protein product is CASSLSWRGAPSYNEQFF.

The chain joins TRBV19 to TRBJ1-1; the D is unclear. The germline V gene has CDR1 LNHDA and CDR2 SQIVND (reference sequence). This CDR3 region has 15 residues. V was cut by 3 bases and J by 0 bases, with 11 bases left in between. The CDR3 DNA is TGTGCCAGTAGTATGGGCAATACAGTGAACACTGAAGCTTTCTTT. It translates to CASSMGNTVNTEAFF.

The table lists this clone with a count of one. This chain uses TRBV13 with TRBJ1-5; 7 nucleotides agree with TRBD1. Germline V CDR1 and CDR2: PRHDT, FYEKMQ (reference sequence). J lost 7 bases, V lost 5 bases, and 2 bases had no gene match. CDR3 length equals 12 residues. For the CDR3, the DNA is TGTGCCAGCAGCCCACAGGGGCAGCCCCAGCATTTT. Amino acids: CASSPQGQPQHF.

This clone appeared once. The rearrangement links TRBV29-1 to TRBJ2-2; 12 bases are a match to TRBD2. This CDR3 has 16 residues. Germline V gives CDR1 SQVTM, CDR2 ANQGSEA. J was trimmed by 2 bases and V by 5 bases; bases with no gene match: 6. Here the CDR3 reads CSVLTSGRRNTGELFF. The DNA of the CDR3 is TGCAGCGTTCTAACTAGCGGGAGGAGAAACACCGGGGAGCTGTTTTTT.

This sequence joins TRBV28 and TRBJ2-3, with 9 bases that match TRBD1. This CDR3 comprises 15 residues. Germline CDR1 is MDHEN and CDR2 is SYDVKM. V gave up 8 bases and J gave up 5 bases; unmatched junction bases: 11. CDR3 protein: CASRPWGQGLDTQYF. Here the CDR3 DNA reads TGTGCCAGCCGCCCGTGGGGACAGGGTCTAGATACGCAGTATTTT.

The V call is TRBV5-1, the J call TRBJ2-5, with TRBD2 matching 8 bases. The V segment lost 0 bases and the J segment 5 bases; nucleotides outside the gene matches: 3. The CDR3 runs to 14 residues. Germline V gene data show CDR1 as SGHRS and CDR2 as YFSETQ. Here the CDR3 reads CASSLGTSLETQYF. The CDR3 nucleotides read TGCGCCAGCAGCTTGGGGACTAGCTTGGAGACCCAGTACTTC.

The V gene is TRBV5-6, the J gene TRBJ1-4; 7 bases map to TRBD1. CDR1 is SGHDT and CDR2 is YYEEEE in the germline V gene. This CDR3 comprises 15 residues. The junction had 8 bases not matched to a gene; V was cut back by 4 bases and J by 5 bases. The CDR3 DNA sequence: TGTGCCAGCAGCCCCGGACAGGCTCGAAATGAAAAACTGTTTTTT. This translates into CASSPGQARNEKLFF. Drawing the rest from reference TRBV5-6 and TRBJ1-4, the complete variable domain is DAGVTQSPTHLIKTRGQQVTLRCSPKSGHDTVSWYQQALGQGPQFIFQYYEEEERQRGNFPDRFSGHQFPNYSSELNVNALLLGDSALYLCASSPGQARNEKLFFGSGTQLSVL.

This clone has only one observation. The chain has TRBV28 and TRBJ1-2, with D maybe TRBD1 (6 bases). From germline, CDR1 is MDHEN and CDR2 SYDVKM. The CDR3 totals 13 residues. Trimming removed 4 bases at V and 2 bases at J, with 8 bases between. The DNA for the CDR3 is TGTGCCAGCAGTTGGCAGGGGAACTATGGCTACACCTTC. Translation: CASSWQGNYGYTF.

The genes are TRBV29-1 and TRBJ1-6; 8 nucleotides line up with TRBD1. The CDR3 loop spans 15 amino acids. From germline, CDR1 is SQVTM and CDR2 ANQGSEA. The junction had 8 bases not matched to a gene; V was cut back by 4 bases and J by 6 bases. CDR3 in DNA: TGCAGCGTTGCTTTTGGGACAGGTGGTAATTCACCCCTCCACTTT. This gives the protein CSVAFGTGGNSPLHF.

This clone was counted between two and nine times. The V gene is TRBV5-4, the J gene TRBJ2-5, with 9 bases aligning to TRBD1. Germline assignment: CDR1 SGHNT and CDR2 YYREEE (reference sequence). CDR3 length: 16 residues. V lost 3 bases to trimming and J lost 0 bases; unmatched junction nucleotides: 6. DNA for the CDR3: TGTGCCAGCAGCTCAACAGGGGGCGTGGACCAAGAGACCCAGTACTTC. This codes for CASSSTGGVDQETQYF.

The rearrangement uses TRBV2 and TRBJ1-5, with a tentative D call TRBD1 (5 bases). Germline V lookup: CDR1 SNHLY, CDR2 FYNNEI. There are 13 residues in the CDR3. V was trimmed by 3 bases and J by 7 bases, leaving 10 bases between them. CDR3 region: CASSDRDKQPQHF. In DNA form, the CDR3 reads TGTGCCAGCAGTGACAGGGATAAACAGCCCCAGCATTTT.

The J gene is TRBJ2-2, the V gene TRBV5-4, with 12 bases fitting TRBD2. Germline V gene lookup returns CDR1 SGHNT and CDR2 YYREEE (reference sequence). The CDR3 extends over 14 amino acids. The junction had 4 bases not matched to a gene; V was cut back by 7 bases and J by 6 bases. The CDR3 loop is CASGLAGRAGELFF. The CDR3 DNA reads TGTGCCAGCGGACTAGCGGGGAGGGCCGGGGAGCTGTTTTTT.

The chain combines TRBV5-1 with TRBJ2-5, with 7 positions matching TRBD1. V shed 4 bases, J shed 2 bases, and the junction held 5 bases outside the gene matches. Germline CDR1 SGHRS, CDR2 YFSETQ. This CDR3 is built from 14 residues. The CDR3 DNA reads as TGCGCCAGCAGCCCGGGACAGTGGCAAGAGACCCAGTACTTC. Its protein is CASSPGQWQETQYF.

The chain employs TRBV27 and TRBJ2-3, with TRBD2 identical over 13 bases. Unmatched junction bases numbered 24, after V lost 4 bases and J lost 5 bases. Germline CDR1 and CDR2: MNHEY and SMNVEV (reference sequence). The CDR3 covers 22 residues. This CDR3 reads CASSSLPDRATSGRAPGDTQYF. The CDR3 DNA sequence: TGTGCCAGCAGTTCCCTCCCGGACAGGGCAACTAGCGGGAGGGCACCCGGAGATACGCAGTATTTT.

This chain uses TRBV28 with TRBJ1-3; weak D call: TRBD1 (5 bases). V dropped 5 bases and J dropped 0 bases, with 8 bases sitting between them. Germline-derived CDR1 and CDR2 are MDHEN and SYDVKM. CDR3 size: 14 residues. CDR3 sequence reads: CASSQGYSGNTIYF. The CDR3 coding sequence is TGTGCCAGCAGTCAGGGTTACTCTGGAAACACCATATATTTT. The complete variable domain, with remaining parts taken from reference TRBV28 and TRBJ1-3, reads DVKVTQSSRYLVKRTGEKVFLECVQDMDHENMFWYRQDPGLGLRLIYFSYDVKMKEKGDIPEGYSVSREKKERFSLILESASTNQTSMYLCASSQGYSGNTIYFGEGSWLTVV.

The chain links TRBV4-1 to TRBJ1-2; tentatively, D is TRBD1 (6 bases). Germline assignment: CDR1 MGHRA and CDR2 YSYEKL. The CDR3 consists of 15 residues. Trimming took off 0 bases at V and 3 bases at J, with 11 bases between the two ends. The CDR3 DNA follows: TGCGCCAGCAGCCAAGATCAAGGACAGCACTATGGCTACACCTTC. This sequence encodes CASSQDQGQHYGYTF.